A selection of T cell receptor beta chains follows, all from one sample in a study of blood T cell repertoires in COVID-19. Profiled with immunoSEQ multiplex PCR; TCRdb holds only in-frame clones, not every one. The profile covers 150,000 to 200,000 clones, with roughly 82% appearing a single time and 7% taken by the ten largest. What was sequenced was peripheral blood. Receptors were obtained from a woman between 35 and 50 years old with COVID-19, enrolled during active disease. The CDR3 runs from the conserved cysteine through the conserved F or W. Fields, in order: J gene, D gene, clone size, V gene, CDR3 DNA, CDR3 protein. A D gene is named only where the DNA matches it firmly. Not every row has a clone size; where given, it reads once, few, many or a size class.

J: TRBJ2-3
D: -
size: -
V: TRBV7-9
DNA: TGTGCCAGCAGCGAGTCTGGTACAGATACGCAGTATTTT
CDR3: CASSESGTDTQYF

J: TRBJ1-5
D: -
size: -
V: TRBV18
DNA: TGTGCCAGCTCACCACTTCGTAGGGGTGGGTTAAGCAATCAGCCCCAGCATTTT
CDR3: CASSPLRRGGLSNQPQHF

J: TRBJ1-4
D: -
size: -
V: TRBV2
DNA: TGTGCCAGCAGTGCTAGGGAGAGGGAAAAACTGTTTTTT
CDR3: CASSAREREKLFF

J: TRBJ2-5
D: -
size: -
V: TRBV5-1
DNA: TGCGCCAGCAGCTTGACAGGGATGGGCGAGACCCAGTACTTC
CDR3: CASSLTGMGETQYF

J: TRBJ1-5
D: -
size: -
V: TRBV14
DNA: TGTGCCAGCAGCCACTCAGGGTCTGGGCAGCCCCAGCATTTT
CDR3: CASSHSGSGQPQHF

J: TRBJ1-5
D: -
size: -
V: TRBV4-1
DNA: TGCGCCAGCAGCCCCCAACTTGGTAGCAATCAGCCCCAGCATTTT
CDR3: CASSPQLGSNQPQHF

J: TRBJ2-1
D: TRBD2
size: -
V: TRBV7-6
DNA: TGTGCCAGCAGCTTAGCAGCGGGGTACAATGAGCAGTTCTTC
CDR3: CASSLAAGYNEQFF

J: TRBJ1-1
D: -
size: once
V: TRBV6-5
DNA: TGTGCCAGCAGAAACAGGTACATGAACACTGAAGCTTTCTTT
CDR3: CASRNRYMNTEAFF

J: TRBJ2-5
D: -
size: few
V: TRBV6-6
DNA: TGTGCCAGCAGGCGGGACCTACAAGAGACCCAGTACTTC
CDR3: CASRRDLQETQYF

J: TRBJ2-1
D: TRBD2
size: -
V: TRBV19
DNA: TGTGCCAGTAACCCGACTAGCGCCTCCTACAATGAGCAGTTCTTC
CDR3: CASNPTSASYNEQFF

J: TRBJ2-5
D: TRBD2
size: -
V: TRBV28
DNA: TGTGCCAGCAGTTCCCCCGGCGGGAGACGGGAGACCCAGTACTTC
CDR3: CASSSPGGRRETQYF

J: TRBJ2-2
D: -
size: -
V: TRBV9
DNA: TGTGCCAGCAGCCCTCGGACTACCAACACCGGGGAGCTGTTTTTT
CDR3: CASSPRTTNTGELFF

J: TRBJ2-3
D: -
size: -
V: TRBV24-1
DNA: TGTGCCACCAGTGAAGGCCGTGGTCAGGGCCTCACAGATACGCAGTATTTT
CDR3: CATSEGRGQGLTDTQYF

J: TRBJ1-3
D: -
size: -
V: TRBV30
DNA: TGTGCCTGGGAGGGGAAGGCCGGAAACACCATATATTTT
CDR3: CAWEGKAGNTIYF

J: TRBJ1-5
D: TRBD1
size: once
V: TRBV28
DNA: TGTGCCAGCCTGGGACAGCTTAGCAATCAGCCCCAGCATTTT
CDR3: CASLGQLSNQPQHF

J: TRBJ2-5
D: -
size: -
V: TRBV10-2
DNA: TGCGCCAGCAGTGGGTTTGGGAGAGGGGGAGAGACCCAGTACTTC
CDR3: CASSGFGRGGETQYF

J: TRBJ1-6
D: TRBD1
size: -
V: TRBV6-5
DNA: TGTGCCAGCAGATTTTACAGGGGTTCACCCCTCCACTTT
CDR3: CASRFYRGSPLHF

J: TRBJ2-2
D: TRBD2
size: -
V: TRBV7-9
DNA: TGTGCCAGCAGACACCCCCCGTCTAGCGGGGTCGGTACCGGGGAGCTGTTTTTT
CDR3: CASRHPPSSGVGTGELFF

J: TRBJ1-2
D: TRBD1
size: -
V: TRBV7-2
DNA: TGTGCCAGCAGCTGGGACAGGGGAGGGAGGGGCTACACCTTC
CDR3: CASSWDRGGRGYTF

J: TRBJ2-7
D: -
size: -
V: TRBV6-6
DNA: TGTGCCAGCAGCCTCCGGGACAACTACGAGCAGTACTTC
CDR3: CASSLRDNYEQYF

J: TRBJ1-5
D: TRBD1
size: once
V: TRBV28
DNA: TGTGCCAGCAGTTACGGGACAGTCCGGCCCCAGCATTTT
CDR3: CASSYGTVRPQHF

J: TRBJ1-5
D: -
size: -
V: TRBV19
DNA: TGTGCCAGTAGTATCTCTGGGGGCGCGAGCAATCAGCCCCAGCATTTT
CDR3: CASSISGGASNQPQHF

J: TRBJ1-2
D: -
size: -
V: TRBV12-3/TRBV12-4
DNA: TGTGCCAGCAGCCCGACGGGGAACTATGGCTACACCTTC
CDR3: CASSPTGNYGYTF

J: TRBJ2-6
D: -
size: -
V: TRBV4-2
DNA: TGTGCCAGCAGCCAAGATGGGGCTCCAGGGATCGTTCAGGCCAACGTCCTGACTTTC
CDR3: CASSQDGAPGIVQANVLTF

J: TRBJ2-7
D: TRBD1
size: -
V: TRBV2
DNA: TGTGCCAGCAGTGCCCGACAGGGCCGCTCCTACGAGCAGTACTTC
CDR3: CASSARQGRSYEQYF

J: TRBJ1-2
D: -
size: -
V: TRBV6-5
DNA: TGTGCCAGCAAATTGTTCATGGGGGGTCATGGTGGCTACACCTTC
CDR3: CASKLFMGGHGGYTF

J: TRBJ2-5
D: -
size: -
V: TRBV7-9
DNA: TGTGCCAGCAGCTTGTGGGAGACACAAGAGACCCAGTACTTC
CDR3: CASSLWETQETQYF